Following are 21 T cell receptor beta chains from one sample sequenced in a study of T cells expressing NK-cell markers. TCRdb re-called the 5' RACE reads; every CDR3 protein appears as one record, without DNA. The table gives roughly 420,000 distinct CDR3 sequences; the top ten clones make up approximately 6.8% of it. Sequencing was performed on blood T cells: a sorted CD56 or NKG2C T cell subset, CD4+ or CD8+ T cells, or bulk PBMC T cells (not recorded which). The receptors stem from a woman aged 18 to 75 in good health.

The gene calls are TRBV27 and TRBJ2-5; TCRdb's D gene call, TRBD2, goes unchecked for lack of DNA. Germline CDR1 and CDR2: MNHEY and SMNVEV (reference sequence). This CDR3 spans 17 amino acids. This CDR3 is CASTPLAGGQYQETQYF.

This chain uses TRBV9 with TRBJ2-7; TCRdb designates TRBD1, a call that cannot be tested without DNA. CDR3 size: 14 residues. Germline V gene data show CDR1 as SGDLS and CDR2 as YYNGEE. The CDR3 protein is CASSPSGTAYGQYF.

J is TRBJ2-1 and V is TRBV4-2; TCRdb picks TRBD2, but there is no DNA to check that call. CDR1 is LGHNA and CDR2 is YNFKEQ in the germline V gene. The CDR3 runs 15 residues. The chain's CDR3 is CASSQVGTNYNEQFF.

The genes are TRBV4-3 and TRBJ2-4; the D gene TCRdb calls, TRBD1, cannot be checked with no DNA. The CDR3 is made up of 17 amino acids. Germline V gives CDR1 LGHNA, CDR2 YSLEER. Here the CDR3 reads CASSQDPSGDAGNIQYF.

The chain employs TRBV18 and TRBJ2-5. CDR1 KGHSH and CDR2 LQKENI come from the germline V gene. The CDR3 length is 12 residues. This CDR3 is CASSVTVETQYF.

The V gene is TRBV20-1, the J gene TRBJ2-7. Per the germline V gene, CDR1 is DFQATT and CDR2 is SNEGSKA (reference sequence). The CDR3 consists of 13 residues. The CDR3 loop reads CSARGEKTYEQYF.

This chain joins TRBV24-1 and TRBJ2-7; TCRdb outputs TRBD1, but without DNA this stays unchecked. The germline V gene encodes CDR1 KGHDR and CDR2 SFDVKD. The CDR3 is 15 amino acids. CDR3 in amino acids: CATSDSGTGAYEQYF.

The gene calls are TRBV2 and TRBJ1-1; TCRdb's D call, TRBD1, is unchecked because there is no DNA. Germline V gene sequence: CDR1 SNHLY, CDR2 FYNNEI. The CDR3 loop spans 13 amino acids. This CDR3 reads CAGSGTLNTEAFF.

The gene calls are TRBV11-2 and TRBJ2-2; there is no DNA to check the TCRdb D call of TRBD2. From germline, CDR1 is SGHAT and CDR2 FQNNGV. CDR3 length: 18 residues. CDR3 in amino acids: CASSPRRGLAVNTGELFF. Drawing the rest from reference TRBV11-2 and TRBJ2-2, the complete variable domain is EAGVAQSPRYKIIEKRQSVAFWCNPISGHATLYWYQQILGQGPKLLIQFQNNGVVDDSQLPKDRFSAERLKGVDSTLKIQPAKLEDSAVYLCASSPRRGLAVNTGELFFGEGSRLTVL.

The J gene is TRBJ2-1, the V gene TRBV7-9; the D call from TCRdb, TRBD2, cannot be confirmed without DNA. The CDR3 has 15 residues. Germline V gene lookup returns CDR1 SEHNR and CDR2 FQNEAQ (reference sequence). CDR3 protein: CASSLSSWSYNEQFF. Using reference TRBV7-9 and TRBJ2-1 for the parts outside the CDR3, the full variable domain is DTGVSQNPRHKITKRGQNVTFRCDPISEHNRLYWYRQTLGQGPEFLTYFQNEAQLEKSRLLSDRFSAERPKGSFSTLEIQRTEQGDSAMYLCASSLSSWSYNEQFFGPGTRLTVL.

The CDR3 here is CASSQGLQGNTEAFF. The chain combines TRBV4-2 with TRBJ1-1. CDR1 is LGHNA, CDR2 YNFKEQ, per germline. The CDR3 loop spans 15 amino acids.

This rearrangement joins TRBV18 to TRBJ2-3. In germline, CDR1 is KGHSH, CDR2 LQKENI. The CDR3 contains 12 residues. CDR3 residues: CASSPKGDTQYF.

The rearrangement links TRBV9 to TRBJ2-2. Germline CDR1 is SGDLS and CDR2 is YYNGEE. CDR3 length equals 14 residues. The CDR3: CASSVAANTGELFF.

The chain uses TRBV20-1 and TRBJ1-5. Germline lookup yields CDR1 DFQATT and CDR2 SNEGSKA (reference sequence). The CDR3 is 16 amino acids. CDR3 sequence: CSARELGRTFYQPQHF.

The rearrangement links TRBV6-5 to TRBJ2-7. The CDR3 totals 14 residues. CDR1 is MNHEY, CDR2 SVGAGI, per germline. The CDR3 spells CASSYSREQYEQYF.

The gene calls are TRBV20-1 and TRBJ2-3; TCRdb designates TRBD1, a call that cannot be tested without DNA. Germline V lookup: CDR1 DFQATT, CDR2 SNEGSKA (reference sequence). The CDR3 runs to 14 residues. This CDR3 reads CSARDRRGQDTQYF.

CDR3 loop: CASSEEGTAQPQHF. J is TRBJ1-5 and V is TRBV6-1. The CDR3 spans 14 residues. Germline V lookup: CDR1 MNHNS, CDR2 SASEGT.

V usage is TRBV10-2 and J usage is TRBJ2-1; TCRdb designates TRBD1, a call that cannot be tested without DNA. This CDR3 has 13 amino acids. CDR1 WSHSY and CDR2 SAAADI come from the germline V gene. The CDR3 here is CASVNREYNEQFF.

The chain combines TRBV4-2 with TRBJ2-1; TCRdb's D call, TRBD1, is unchecked because there is no DNA. The germline CDR1 and CDR2 sequences are LGHNA and YNFKEQ. CDR3 size: 16 residues. This CDR3 reads CASSQDGQGGYNEQFF.

The chain employs TRBV7-3 and TRBJ2-1; the D call of TRBD2 rests on TCRdb alone, since no DNA is present to check it. Germline CDR1 SGHTA, CDR2 FQGTGA. CDR3 length: 15 residues. CDR3 region: CASSPSRLGADEQFF.

CDR3 protein: CASSAPGPTLELFF. The V call is TRBV6-1, the J call TRBJ2-2; the D call of TRBD2 rests on TCRdb alone, since no DNA is present to check it. This CDR3 is 14 amino acids long. Looked up from germline, CDR1 is MNHNS and CDR2 is SASEGT.